These 26 T cell receptor beta chains came from one sample sequenced in a study of cytomegalovirus exposure and HLA in healthy donors. The study ran its PCR with 60 Vbeta and 13 Jbeta primers. Profiling relied on immunoSEQ multiplex PCR, and the TCRdb table lists in-frame clones only, not all of them. The specimen's table records roughly 80,000 clones. The specimen was PBMCs. These receptor sequences come from a girl under 18 in good health and CMV-seropositive.

The V gene is TRBV28, the J gene TRBJ2-3; D possibly corresponds to TRBD2 (6 bases). CDR3 length: 17 amino acids. Per germline, CDR1 MDHEN and CDR2 SYDVKM. V was pared by 4 bases and J by 1 base, with 18 bases between. CDR3 in DNA: TGTGCCAGCAGTTCGCGGGACCACCCCCTGGGCACAGATACGCAGTATTTT. As protein: CASSSRDHPLGTDTQYF. The full variable domain, with the rest looked up from reference TRBV28 and TRBJ2-3, is DVKVTQSSRYLVKRTGEKVFLECVQDMDHENMFWYRQDPGLGLRLIYFSYDVKMKEKGDIPEGYSVSREKKERFSLILESASTNQTSMYLCASSSRDHPLGTDTQYFGPGTRLTVL.

This chain links TRBV5-4 with TRBJ1-2; 9 bases agree with TRBD1. J was trimmed by 6 bases and V by 5 bases; bases with no gene match: 5. The CDR3 spans 13 residues. From germline, CDR1 is SGHNT and CDR2 YYREEE (reference sequence). Written as DNA, the CDR3 is TGTGCCAGCAGGCCGACAGGGGGGCATGGCTACACCTTC. Translation gives CASRPTGGHGYTF.

V usage is TRBV25-1 and J usage is TRBJ2-4; 8 bases match TRBD1. This CDR3 is 16 amino acids long. The germline V gene has CDR1 MGHDK and CDR2 SYGVNS. V lost 6 bases and J lost 0; bases outside the gene matches: 7. Here the CDR3 reads CASSPRTGLAKNIQYF. Written as DNA, the CDR3 is TGTGCCAGCAGCCCCCGGACAGGGCTAGCCAAAAACATTCAGTACTTC.

V and J are TRBV18 and TRBJ1-1; tentative D call: TRBD1 (6 bases). Per the germline V gene, CDR1 is KGHSH and CDR2 is LQKENI. The CDR3 runs to 13 residues. With 6 bases removed from V and 5 bases from J, the gap between germline ends came to 13 bases. The CDR3: CASSLQGRTEAFF. In nucleotides, the CDR3 is TGTGCCAGCTCGCTTCAGGGGCGAACTGAAGCTTTCTTT.

The CDR3: CASSSTPENYGYTF. The CDR3, as DNA: TGTGCCAGCTCATCTACGCCCGAGAACTATGGCTACACCTTC. The rearrangement links TRBV18 to TRBJ1-2; no definite D call. Trimming took 5 bases from V and 2 from J, leaving 12 bases between them. Germline CDR1 KGHSH, CDR2 LQKENI. The CDR3 runs 14 residues.

Here the CDR3 DNA reads TGCGCCAGCAGCTTAGGGACAACCTCCGAAGCTTTCTTT. Residues: CASSLGTTSEAFF. The rearrangement uses TRBV5-1 and TRBJ1-1; maybe TRBD1 (6 bases). V was clipped by 2 bases and J by 8 bases, with 13 bases between them. Germline CDR1 is SGHRS and CDR2 is YFSETQ. The CDR3 has 13 amino acids. Full variable domain (remainder filled in from reference TRBV5-1 and TRBJ1-1): KAGVTQTPRYLIKTRGQQVTLSCSPISGHRSVSWYQQTPGQGLQFLFEYFSETQRNKGNFPGRFSGRQFSNSRSEMNVSTLELGDSALYLCASSLGTTSEAFFGQGTRLTVV.

The rearrangement joins TRBV6-6 to TRBJ2-1; perhaps TRBD2 as D (6 bases). The CDR3 loop spans 16 amino acids. Trimming cost V 7 bases and J 3 bases, with 19 bases left between them. CDR1 is MNHNY and CDR2 is SVGAGI in the germline V gene (reference sequence). Here the CDR3 DNA reads TGTGCCAGCACCCCTGGAGGGGCAGCAATCTACAATGAGCAGTTCTTC. Amino acids: CASTPGGAAIYNEQFF.

The chain is built from TRBV4-1 and TRBJ1-1, with 7 bases aligning to TRBD1. CDR1 and CDR2 (germline): MGHRA, YSYEKL. The CDR3 loop spans 19 amino acids. The V gene end was trimmed by 1 base and the J gene end by 2 bases; junction bases not matched to a gene: 16. CDR3 nucleotide sequence: TGCGCCAGCAGCCAAGGTATACCCGGACAGGTGGGTAAAAACACTGAAGCTTTCTTT. This codes for CASSQGIPGQVGKNTEAFF.

The chain couples TRBV4-2 to TRBJ2-1; the match to TRBD2 covers 9 bases. Unmatched junction bases numbered 5, after V lost 0 bases and J lost 5 bases. The CDR3 extends over 16 amino acids. Per germline, CDR1 LGHNA and CDR2 YNFKEQ. In nucleotides, the CDR3 is TGTGCCAGCAGCCAAGATGCGGGGGGGTCCGACAATGAGCAGTTCTTC. Its protein product is CASSQDAGGSDNEQFF.

The V call is TRBV6-1, the J call TRBJ1-3; D is unresolved. The CDR3 is made up of 15 amino acids. V was clipped by 2 bases and J by 2 bases, with 10 bases between them. CDR1 MNHNS and CDR2 SASEGT come from the germline V gene. The CDR3 loop is CASSETRVPGNTIYF. The CDR3 DNA sequence: TGTGCCAGCAGTGAAACGAGGGTACCTGGAAACACCATATATTTT.

The chain has TRBV29-1 and TRBJ2-3, with TRBD2 as a possible D gene (5 bases). Trimming stripped 7 bases from V and 1 base from J, with 15 bases between. The CDR3 contains 14 residues. CDR1 SQVTM and CDR2 ANQGSEA come from the germline V gene. The CDR3 spells CSAGSGLGTDTQYF. CDR3 in DNA: TGCAGCGCTGGGAGCGGCCTCGGCACAGATACGCAGTATTTT.

The chain combines TRBV2 with TRBJ2-2; possibly TRBD1 for D (5 bases). CDR3 length: 15 residues. V shed 6 bases and J shed 0 bases, with 11 bases lying between them. Germline-derived CDR1 and CDR2 are SNHLY and FYNNEI. The CDR3 nucleotides are TGTGCCAGCAGCGTCGACAGTTCGAACACCGGGGAGCTGTTTTTT. It encodes CASSVDSSNTGELFF.

The rearrangement joins TRBV19 to TRBJ2-5, with D tentatively TRBD2 (5 bases). The V and J ends lost 8 bases and 4 bases respectively, with 8 bases between them. The CDR3 is 11 residues long. CDR1 LNHDA and CDR2 SQIVND come from the germline V gene (reference sequence). The CDR3 DNA is TGTGCCAGTTTAGAGGGAGAGACCCAGTACTTC. Translation: CASLEGETQYF.

This chain connects TRBV7-9 to TRBJ1-5; perhaps TRBD1 as D (6 bases). This CDR3 is built from 14 residues. Germline values: CDR1 SEHNR, CDR2 FQNEAQ (reference sequence). V dropped 1 base and J dropped 7 bases, with 11 bases sitting between them. CDR3 nucleotide sequence: TGTGCCAGCAGCTTAGGCGGGGGCGGCCAGCCCCAGCATTTT. Residues: CASSLGGGGQPQHF.

The chain couples TRBV9 to TRBJ1-6; a possible D gene is TRBD1 (6 bases). Trimming shortened V by 1 base and J by 10 bases, and 9 bases separated the two germline ends. The CDR3 has 13 amino acids. Germline V gene data show CDR1 as SGDLS and CDR2 as YYNGEE. The CDR3 nucleotides are TGTGCCAGCAGCGTAACCAGGGGCTCACCCCTCCACTTT. Protein: CASSVTRGSPLHF.

This sequence joins TRBV11-3 and TRBJ1-2; 7 bases are a match to TRBD1. The CDR3 has 15 residues. Germline values: CDR1 SGHNT, CDR2 YENEEA. V was clipped by 0 bases and J by 4 bases; unmatched bases: 5. The CDR3 coding sequence is TGTGCCAGCAGCTTAGAAATATCAGGGGGCTATGGCTACACCTTC. Its translation: CASSLEISGGYGYTF. Full variable domain (outside the CDR3, taken from reference TRBV11-3 and TRBJ1-2): EAGVVQSPRYKIIEKKQPVAFWCNPISGHNTLYWYLQNLGQGPELLIRYENEEAVDDSQLPKDRFSAERLKGVDSTLKIQPAELGDSAVYLCASSLEISGGYGYTFGSGTRLTVV.

This chain uses TRBV4-3 with TRBJ2-1; 16 nucleotides line up with TRBD2. Germline-derived CDR1 and CDR2 are LGHNA and YSLEER. J gave up 8 bases and V 3 bases, and 4 bases lay outside the gene matches. The CDR3 contains 16 residues. CDR3 nucleotides: TGCGCCAGCAGCCAGGGGACTAGCGGGGGGGCCCATGAGCAGTTCTTC. Its translation: CASSQGTSGGAHEQFF.

This chain uses TRBV13 with TRBJ1-2; 8 bases map to TRBD1. V was clipped by 5 bases and J by 2 bases; unmatched bases: 1. The CDR3 runs to 13 residues. Per the germline V gene, CDR1 is PRHDT and CDR2 is FYEKMQ (reference sequence). CDR3 loop: CASSPGGNYGYTF. CDR3 in DNA: TGTGCCAGCAGCCCAGGGGGCAACTATGGCTACACCTTC.

The V call is TRBV4-1, the J call TRBJ2-7; 9 nucleotides agree with TRBD1. This CDR3 has 13 amino acids. V was clipped by 4 bases and J by 9 bases; unmatched bases: 7. Per the germline V gene, CDR1 is MGHRA and CDR2 is YSYEKL. The DNA of the CDR3 is TGCGCCAGCAGCCTCACGACAGGGGGGTGGCAGTACTTC. This gives the protein CASSLTTGGWQYF.

The V call is TRBV30, the J call TRBJ2-3, with no clear D. The germline CDR1 and CDR2 sequences are GTSNPN and SVGIG (reference sequence). The CDR3 sequence is 14 residues long. V lost 3 bases and J lost 2, with 12 bases in between. The DNA of the CDR3 is TGTGCCTGGAGATCTAGAGGTTTCACAGATACGCAGTATTTT. Encoded protein: CAWRSRGFTDTQYF.

The chain links TRBV18 to TRBJ2-7; 10 nucleotides align to TRBD1. Germline CDR1 KGHSH, CDR2 LQKENI. This CDR3 has 13 amino acids. V dropped 4 bases and J dropped 5; count of bases not matched to a gene: 2. In DNA, the CDR3 is TGTGCCAGCTCACTGGACAGGGGGAACGAGCAGTACGTC. This sequence encodes CASSLDRGNEQYV.

V gene TRBV4-3 combines with J gene TRBJ1-5; 7 bases are a match to TRBD1. The CDR3 extends over 16 amino acids. Germline CDR1 and CDR2: LGHNA and YSLEER. The junction had 7 bases not matched to a gene; V was cut back by 0 bases and J by 5 bases. In DNA, the CDR3 is TGCGCCAGCAGCCAAGATATCCTCAGGGGGGATCAGCCCCAGCATTTT. Translated: CASSQDILRGDQPQHF.

This chain connects TRBV4-3 to TRBJ1-6; D call uncertain. Germline CDR1 LGHNA, CDR2 YSLEER. V was pared by 0 bases and J by 10 bases, with 10 bases between. The CDR3 totals 14 residues. The chain's CDR3 is CASSQDREISPLHF. CDR3 nucleotide sequence: TGCGCCAGCAGCCAAGATCGGGAGATCTCACCCCTCCACTTT.

This chain links TRBV5-5 with TRBJ2-7, with TRBD1 matching 7 bases. Trimming removed 4 bases from V and 0 bases from J; junction bases left unmatched: 7. Germline V lookup: CDR1 SGHKS, CDR2 YYEKEE (reference sequence). CDR3 length: 15 amino acids. In DNA, the CDR3 is TGTGCCAGCAGCATTTACAGGGGTAGCTCCTACGAGCAGTACTTC. Translation gives CASSIYRGSSYEQYF.

The V gene is TRBV29-1, the J gene TRBJ2-2; tentatively, D is TRBD1 (5 bases). Germline assignment: CDR1 SQVTM and CDR2 ANQGSEA. CDR3 length: 13 amino acids. V was cut by 4 bases and J by 1 base, with 7 bases left in between. The CDR3, as DNA: TGCAGCGTTGGCACAGGGAACACCGGGGAGCTGTTTTTT. Its translation: CSVGTGNTGELFF.

The V and J genes are TRBV27 and TRBJ1-2, with D possibly TRBD1 on 6 matching bases. Trimming cost V 5 bases and J 8 bases, with 12 bases left between them. CDR3 size: 12 residues. Germline CDR1 and CDR2: MNHEY and SMNVEV (reference sequence). CDR3 sequence reads: CASSPRGGGYTF. The CDR3 DNA follows: TGTGCCAGCAGTCCCCGTGGGGGCGGCTACACCTTC.